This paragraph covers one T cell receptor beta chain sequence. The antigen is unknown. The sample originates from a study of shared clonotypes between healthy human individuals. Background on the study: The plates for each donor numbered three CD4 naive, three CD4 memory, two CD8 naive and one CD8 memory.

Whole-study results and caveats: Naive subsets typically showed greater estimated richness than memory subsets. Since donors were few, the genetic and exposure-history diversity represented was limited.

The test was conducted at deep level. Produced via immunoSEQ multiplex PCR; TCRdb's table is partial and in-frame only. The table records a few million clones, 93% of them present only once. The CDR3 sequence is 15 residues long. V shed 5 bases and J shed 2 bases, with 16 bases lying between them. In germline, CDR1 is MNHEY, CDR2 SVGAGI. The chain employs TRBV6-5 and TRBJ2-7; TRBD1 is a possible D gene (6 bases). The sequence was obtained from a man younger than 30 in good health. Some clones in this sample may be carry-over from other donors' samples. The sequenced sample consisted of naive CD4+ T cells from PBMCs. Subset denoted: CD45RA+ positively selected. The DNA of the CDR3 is TGTGCCAGCAGTGCGCAGGGGATGGTTGCCTACGAGCAGTACTTC. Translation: CASSAQGMVAYEQYF.